The TCR beta chain under discussion was sequenced for a study of OX40 agonist ivuxolimab in advanced cancers. Whole-study context: Participants averaged approximately 60 years of age (range roughly 23 to 90) and were roughly 80% male.

The repertoire was sequenced with immunoSEQ multiplex PCR; TCRdb's copy has only in-frame clones and lacks some. The sample has 76,000 or so clones, 85% seen once. Per the germline V gene, CDR1 is LNHNV and CDR2 is YYDKDF (reference sequence). Unmatched junction bases numbered 9, after V lost 0 bases and J lost 9 bases. The CDR3 consists of 16 residues. Exclusion applied to patients with autoimmune disease history or systemic immunosuppression. The material sequenced was CD4+ or CD8+ T cells sorted from blood, taken in a trial of the OX40 agonist ivuxolimab. This TCR was recovered from an adult with an advanced solid tumor such as melanoma, head and neck, liver or kidney cancer. The rearrangement joins TRBV15 to TRBJ2-3, with 10 bases lining up with TRBD2. The CDR3 DNA reads TGTGCCACCAGCAGAGATAATAGCGGGGGGCTCCCGACGCAGTATTTT. Translation gives CATSRDNSGGLPTQYF.